This TCR beta chain is from a study of OX40 agonist ivuxolimab in advanced cancers. Sequencing used immunoSEQ multiplex PCR; TCRdb keeps in-frame clones, though not all of them. Seen here are about 67,000 clones, roughly nine tenths observed once, and the top ten hold 0.3% to 0.35%. Deletions cut 11 bases from V and 5 bases from J, with 16 bases between. The germline gives CDR1 LNHDA, CDR2 SQIVND (reference sequence). The CDR3 covers 13 residues. This clonotype was obtained from an adult with an advanced solid tumor such as melanoma, head and neck, liver or kidney cancer. The rearrangement links TRBV19 to TRBJ1-5, with no clear D. Sequencing was performed on CD4+ or CD8+ T cells sorted from blood, taken in a trial of the OX40 agonist ivuxolimab. Here the CDR3 reads CACTSPPHQPQHF. The CDR3 bases are TGTGCCTGTACGTCCCCACCGCATCAGCCCCAGCATTTT.